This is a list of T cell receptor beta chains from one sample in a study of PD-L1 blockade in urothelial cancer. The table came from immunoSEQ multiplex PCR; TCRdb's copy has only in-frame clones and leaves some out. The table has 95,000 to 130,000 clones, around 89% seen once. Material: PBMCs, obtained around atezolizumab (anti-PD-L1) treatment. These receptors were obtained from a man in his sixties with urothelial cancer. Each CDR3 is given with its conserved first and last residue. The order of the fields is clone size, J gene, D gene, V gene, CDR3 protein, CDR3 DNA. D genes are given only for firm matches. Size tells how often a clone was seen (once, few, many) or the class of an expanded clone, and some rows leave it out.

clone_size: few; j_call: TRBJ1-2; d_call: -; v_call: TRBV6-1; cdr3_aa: CASSLRTDNYGYTF; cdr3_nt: TGTGCCAGCAGTCTACGGACAGATAACTATGGCTACACCTTC
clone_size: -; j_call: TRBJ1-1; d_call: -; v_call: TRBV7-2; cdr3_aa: CASSLVAGANTEAFF; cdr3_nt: TGTGCCAGCAGCTTAGTCGCGGGGGCTAACACTGAAGCTTTCTTT
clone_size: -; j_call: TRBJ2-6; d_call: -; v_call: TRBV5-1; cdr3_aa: CASSLSLAGANVLTF; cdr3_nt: TGCGCCAGCAGCTTGAGTTTAGCTGGGGCCAACGTCCTGACTTTC
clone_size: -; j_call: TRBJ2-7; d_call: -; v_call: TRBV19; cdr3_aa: CASSVYEGYEQYF; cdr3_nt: TGTGCCAGTAGTGTATATGAGGGCTACGAGCAGTACTTC
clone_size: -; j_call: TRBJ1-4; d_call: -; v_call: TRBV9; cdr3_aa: CASSSDIDSANEKLFF; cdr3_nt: TGTGCCAGCAGCTCCGACATAGATTCGGCTAATGAAAAACTGTTTTTT
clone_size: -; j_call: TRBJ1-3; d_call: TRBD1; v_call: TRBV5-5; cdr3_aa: CASSSTGDPGNTIYF; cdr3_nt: TGTGCCAGCAGCTCGACAGGGGACCCTGGAAACACCATATATTTT
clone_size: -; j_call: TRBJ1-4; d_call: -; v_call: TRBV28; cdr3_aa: CASTPYAGTNEKLFF; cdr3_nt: TGTGCCAGCACCCCCTACGCAGGAACTAATGAAAAACTGTTTTTT
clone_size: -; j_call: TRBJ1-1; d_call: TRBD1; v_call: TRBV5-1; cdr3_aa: CASSLVPGGAGFETEAFF; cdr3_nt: TGCGCCAGCAGCTTGGTCCCAGGGGGCGCAGGGTTCGAGACTGAAGCTTTCTTT
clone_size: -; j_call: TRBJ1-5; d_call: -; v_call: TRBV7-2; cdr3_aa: CASSLAAGGTVFQPQHF; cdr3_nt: TGTGCCAGCAGCTTAGCTGCGGGGGGGACGGTTTTTCAGCCCCAGCATTTT
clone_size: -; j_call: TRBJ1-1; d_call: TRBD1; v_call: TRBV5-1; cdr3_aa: CASSPTGASLEAFF; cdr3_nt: TGCGCCAGCAGCCCTACAGGGGCCTCCCTTGAAGCTTTCTTT
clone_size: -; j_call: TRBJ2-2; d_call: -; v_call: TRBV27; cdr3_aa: CASSLSTAYRETGELFF; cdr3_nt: TGTGCCAGCAGTTTATCTACCGCTTACAGGGAAACCGGGGAGCTGTTTTTT
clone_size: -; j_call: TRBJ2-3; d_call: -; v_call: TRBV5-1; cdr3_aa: CASSLTGGQRDTQYF; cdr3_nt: TGCGCCAGCAGCTTGACCGGGGGGCAGCGCGATACGCAGTATTTT
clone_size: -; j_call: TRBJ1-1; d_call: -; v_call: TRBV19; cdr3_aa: CASSRGEMEAFF; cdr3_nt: TGTGCCAGTAGTAGGGGGGAGATGGAGGCTTTCTTT
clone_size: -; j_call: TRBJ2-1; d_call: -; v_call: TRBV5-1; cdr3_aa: CASSLGGSHNEQFF; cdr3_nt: TGCGCCAGCAGCTTGGGTGGGAGTCACAATGAGCAGTTCTTC
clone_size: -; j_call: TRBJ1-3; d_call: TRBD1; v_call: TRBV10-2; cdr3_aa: CASKDRASGNTIYF; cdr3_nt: TGCGCCAGCAAAGACAGGGCGTCTGGAAACACCATATATTTT
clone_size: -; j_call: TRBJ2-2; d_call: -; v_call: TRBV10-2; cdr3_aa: CASIPRNTGELFF; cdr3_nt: TGCGCCAGCATCCCGAGGAACACCGGGGAGCTGTTTTTT
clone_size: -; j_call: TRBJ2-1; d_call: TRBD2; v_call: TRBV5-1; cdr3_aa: CASSLAGGRNNEQFF; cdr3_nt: TGCGCCAGCAGCTTAGCGGGGGGAAGGAACAATGAGCAGTTCTTC
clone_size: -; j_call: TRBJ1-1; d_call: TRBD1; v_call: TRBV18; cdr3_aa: CASSPPSTGRNTEAFF; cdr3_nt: TGTGCCAGCTCACCACCGTCGACAGGGAGGAACACTGAAGCTTTCTTT
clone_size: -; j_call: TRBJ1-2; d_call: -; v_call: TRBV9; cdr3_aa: CASSGPQENYGYTF; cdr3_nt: TGTGCCAGCAGCGGTCCACAGGAGAACTATGGCTACACCTTC